This T cell receptor beta chain was sequenced during a study of blood T cell repertoires in COVID-19. About the research overall: Whether acute or convalescent, the COVID-19 samples came from the United States, Italy and Spain. The cDNA or gDNA used as material had been derived from T cells, B-cell-depleted T cells, or PBMCs.

Which cohort a participant joined came from the clinical history participants gave. V lost 5 bases to trimming and J lost 4 bases, with 15 bases between them. The CDR3 has 15 amino acids. Germline CDR1 and CDR2: SGHVS and FQNEAQ. Authors' methods: It was from reference gene primer amplification that nucleated cell counts were estimated. The protocol was immunoSEQ multiplex PCR, while the TCRdb copy is restricted to in-frame clones and leaves out a portion. The D gene and trimming were derived from the DNA, and the V and J assignments and clone size from that table. Here the sample spans roughly 140,000 clones, 70% to 90% being singletons.

This chain joins TRBV7-8 and TRBJ2-1, with D maybe TRBD2 (6 bases). Sequenced: PBMCs or T cells enriched from blood (not recorded which). The TCR originated in a woman younger than 45 with acute COVID-19. DNA for the CDR3: TGTGCCAGCAGCGTTACGGGACTGTATTACAATGAGCAGTTCTTC. Its protein product is CASSVTGLYYNEQFF.